This TCR beta chain was captured by sequencing in a study of beta chain features in type 1 diabetes. Overall study results and limits: Highly expressing activated T cells could be over-counted with a cDNA template. Shortening of TCRB CDR3s, moderate but significant, appeared in all four CD4+ subsets of Type 1 diabetes patients.

The ends were cut back, 5 bases at V and 1 base at J, with 11 bases in the middle. This CDR3 has 14 amino acids. Germline CDR1 is SGHAT and CDR2 is FQNNGV. CD4+ cells of the naive, central memory, regulatory and stem cell-like memory types were sorted via CD45RO/CCR7/CD25/CD127/CD95/CD27. Every isolated RNA sample was fully reverse transcribed, so sequencing captured expressed TCRB transcripts. Average reads for naive, central memory and regulatory T cell samples were several million. Sequenced by immunoSEQ multiplex PCR; TCRdb stores in-frame clones only, minus some. The profile shows under 200,000 clones, approximately 9.9% of them singletons. Regarding this clone: What it binds is not known.

This clonotype originated in a woman under 30 in good health. Sequencing input: central memory CD4+ T cells from blood. The chain has TRBV11-2 and TRBJ2-5; the D gene is possibly TRBD2 (6 bases). The CDR3 loop is CASSRLGGQETQYF. DNA of the CDR3: TGTGCCAGCAGCCGACTAGGAGGCCAAGAGACCCAGTACTTC.